Listed below are T cell receptor beta chains from one sample, sequenced in a study of cytomegalovirus exposure and HLA in healthy donors. Some clones are missing from TCRdb's copy, which holds only in-frame ones; the method was immunoSEQ multiplex PCR. The sample lists around 200,000 clones, 75% to 90% occurring once. The sequenced material came from PBMCs. Receptor source: a woman in her 50s in good health and CMV-seropositive. Each CDR3 is given with its conserved first and last residue. The D gene is left open where the match is weak. Only part of the rows carry a size: once, few, many, or a class if the clone is expanded.

abundance: -
d_gene: -
j_gene: TRBJ1-4
v_gene: TRBV18
CDR3aa: CASSRGPNEKLFF
CDR3nt: TGTGCCAGCTCACGTGGCCCAAATGAAAAACTGTTTTTT

abundance: once
d_gene: -
j_gene: TRBJ2-5
v_gene: TRBV14
CDR3aa: CASSQDLGGEETQYF
CDR3nt: TGTGCCAGCAGCCAAGATCTAGGGGGGGAAGAGACCCAGTACTTC

abundance: -
d_gene: -
j_gene: TRBJ1-2
v_gene: TRBV11-1
CDR3aa: CASSGQDINYGYTF
CDR3nt: TGTGCCAGCAGCGGGCAGGACATTAACTATGGCTACACCTTC

abundance: few
d_gene: TRBD2
j_gene: TRBJ2-2
v_gene: TRBV11-2
CDR3aa: CASSLGTSGTGELFF
CDR3nt: TGTGCCAGCAGCTTAGGGACTAGCGGTACCGGGGAGCTGTTTTTT

abundance: -
d_gene: TRBD1
j_gene: TRBJ1-2
v_gene: TRBV19
CDR3aa: CASRYSLTGTYGYTF
CDR3nt: TGTGCCAGTAGATATTCCCTGACAGGGACCTATGGCTACACCTTC

abundance: -
d_gene: -
j_gene: TRBJ1-1
v_gene: TRBV18
CDR3aa: CASSPPTGNTEAFF
CDR3nt: TGTGCCAGCTCACCACCCACGGGGAACACTGAAGCTTTCTTT

abundance: -
d_gene: -
j_gene: TRBJ1-5
v_gene: TRBV28
CDR3aa: CAIYDPGDNQPQHF
CDR3nt: TGTGCCATCTATGACCCGGGGGACAATCAGCCCCAGCATTTT

abundance: -
d_gene: TRBD1
j_gene: TRBJ1-3
v_gene: TRBV18
CDR3aa: CASSPGSGGTNTIYF
CDR3nt: TGTGCCAGCTCACCAGGATCAGGGGGGACAAACACCATATATTTT

abundance: -
d_gene: -
j_gene: TRBJ2-1
v_gene: TRBV19
CDR3aa: CASSIGTTFMDEQFF
CDR3nt: TGTGCCAGTAGTATAGGGACAACGTTCATGGATGAGCAGTTCTTC

abundance: -
d_gene: -
j_gene: TRBJ1-5
v_gene: TRBV19
CDR3aa: CATNSGSNQPQHF
CDR3nt: TGTGCCACCAATTCGGGGAGCAATCAGCCCCAGCATTTT

abundance: -
d_gene: -
j_gene: TRBJ1-1
v_gene: TRBV28
CDR3aa: CASSFRGYTEAFF
CDR3nt: TGTGCCAGCAGTTTTCGAGGGTACACTGAAGCTTTCTTT

abundance: -
d_gene: -
j_gene: TRBJ2-1
v_gene: TRBV10-3
CDR3aa: CASTTGGAYNEQFF
CDR3nt: TGTGCCTCCACTACCGGGGGTGCCTACAATGAGCAGTTCTTC

abundance: -
d_gene: TRBD2
j_gene: TRBJ2-1
v_gene: TRBV4-1
CDR3aa: CASSQEVVLAGGNEQFF
CDR3nt: TGCGCCAGCAGCCAAGAAGTGGTCCTAGCGGGGGGTAATGAGCAGTTCTTC

abundance: -
d_gene: -
j_gene: TRBJ1-1
v_gene: TRBV9
CDR3aa: CASSEGPGGTEAFF
CDR3nt: TGTGCCAGCAGCGAGGGCCCGGGGGGAACTGAAGCTTTCTTT

abundance: -
d_gene: -
j_gene: TRBJ1-6
v_gene: TRBV2
CDR3aa: CASSGGRWGLAWEPLHF
CDR3nt: TGTGCCAGCAGTGGGGGCCGGTGGGGACTGGCCTGGGAGCCCCTCCACTTT

abundance: -
d_gene: TRBD1
j_gene: TRBJ1-6
v_gene: TRBV7-2
CDR3aa: CASSLLQGHNSPLHF
CDR3nt: TGTGCCAGCAGCTTATTACAGGGGCATAATTCACCCCTCCACTTT

abundance: -
d_gene: -
j_gene: TRBJ2-7
v_gene: TRBV27
CDR3aa: CASSYRYAYEQYF
CDR3nt: TGTGCCAGCAGTTACAGGTACGCCTACGAGCAGTACTTC

abundance: once
d_gene: TRBD1
j_gene: TRBJ2-1
v_gene: TRBV6-6
CDR3aa: CASNPSGTGPGQFF
CDR3nt: TGTGCCAGCAACCCCTCCGGGACAGGTCCAGGGCAGTTCTTC

abundance: -
d_gene: TRBD1
j_gene: TRBJ1-2
v_gene: TRBV28
CDR3aa: CASSSPTRTGGVRYTF
CDR3nt: TGTGCCAGCAGTTCCCCAACCCGGACAGGGGGCGTAAGGTACACCTTC

abundance: -
d_gene: TRBD2
j_gene: TRBJ2-7
v_gene: TRBV5-1
CDR3aa: CASSTESGGYVSEQYF
CDR3nt: TGCGCCAGCAGCACCGAAAGCGGGGGTTACGTTAGTGAGCAGTACTTC

abundance: -
d_gene: -
j_gene: TRBJ2-5
v_gene: TRBV11-1
CDR3aa: CASSLSLETQYF
CDR3nt: TGTGCCAGCAGCTTATCCTTGGAGACCCAGTACTTC

abundance: -
d_gene: -
j_gene: TRBJ1-1
v_gene: TRBV6-1
CDR3aa: CASRVEMNTEAFF
CDR3nt: TGTGCCAGCAGGGTCGAGATGAACACTGAAGCTTTCTTT

abundance: -
d_gene: -
j_gene: TRBJ2-7
v_gene: TRBV15
CDR3aa: CATSRDQGLTREQYF
CDR3nt: TGTGCCACCAGCAGAGATCAGGGACTCACCCGCGAGCAGTACTTC

abundance: -
d_gene: TRBD2
j_gene: TRBJ2-3
v_gene: TRBV5-1
CDR3aa: CASSSAGVSTDTQYF
CDR3nt: TGCGCCAGCAGCTCAGCGGGGGTTAGCACAGATACGCAGTATTTT

abundance: -
d_gene: TRBD2
j_gene: TRBJ2-3
v_gene: TRBV11-2
CDR3aa: CASSSQPGLAGGRDTQYF
CDR3nt: TGTGCCAGCAGCAGCCAGCCGGGACTAGCGGGGGGGCGGGATACGCAGTATTTT

abundance: -
d_gene: -
j_gene: TRBJ2-5
v_gene: TRBV29-1
CDR3aa: CSGGYAETQYF
CDR3nt: TGCAGCGGCGGGTACGCAGAGACCCAGTACTTC

abundance: -
d_gene: -
j_gene: TRBJ1-5
v_gene: TRBV7-2
CDR3aa: CASSLRGGSNQPQHF
CDR3nt: TGTGCCAGCAGCCTTAGGGGGGGTAGCAATCAGCCCCAGCATTTT

abundance: -
d_gene: -
j_gene: TRBJ2-3
v_gene: TRBV6-1
CDR3aa: CASSEAGGVDTQYF
CDR3nt: TGTGCCAGCAGTGAAGCGGGGGGAGTAGATACGCAGTATTTT

abundance: -
d_gene: -
j_gene: TRBJ2-5
v_gene: TRBV7-9
CDR3aa: CASSFPPSTWQETQYF
CDR3nt: TGTGCCAGCAGCTTTCCCCCCTCGACATGGCAAGAGACCCAGTACTTC

abundance: -
d_gene: TRBD2
j_gene: TRBJ2-3
v_gene: TRBV6-1
CDR3aa: CASSEGTSPPDTQYF
CDR3nt: TGTGCCAGCAGTGAAGGGACTAGCCCCCCAGATACGCAGTATTTT

abundance: -
d_gene: -
j_gene: TRBJ1-2
v_gene: TRBV4-1
CDR3aa: CASSKAVVSNYGYTF
CDR3nt: TGCGCCAGCAGCAAAGCCGTAGTATCTAACTATGGCTACACCTTC

abundance: few
d_gene: TRBD1
j_gene: TRBJ1-4
v_gene: TRBV30
CDR3aa: CAWGDRGGEKLFF
CDR3nt: TGTGCCTGGGGTGACAGGGGCGGTGAAAAACTGTTTTTT

abundance: -
d_gene: TRBD2
j_gene: TRBJ2-7
v_gene: TRBV19
CDR3aa: CASGDEASGGPYEQYF
CDR3nt: TGTGCCAGTGGAGATGAAGCTAGCGGGGGCCCCTACGAGCAGTACTTC

abundance: -
d_gene: TRBD1
j_gene: TRBJ1-2
v_gene: TRBV6-5
CDR3aa: CAIYTGTGDGYTF
CDR3nt: TGTGCCATCTATACCGGGACAGGGGACGGCTACACCTTC

abundance: -
d_gene: TRBD1
j_gene: TRBJ2-7
v_gene: TRBV9
CDR3aa: CASSVGFRQGSEDEQYF
CDR3nt: TGTGCCAGCAGCGTGGGATTCCGACAGGGGTCAGAGGACGAGCAGTACTTC

abundance: -
d_gene: -
j_gene: TRBJ1-1
v_gene: TRBV7-9
CDR3aa: CASSRFGTEAFF
CDR3nt: TGTGCCAGCAGCCGCTTCGGGACTGAAGCTTTCTTT

abundance: -
d_gene: -
j_gene: TRBJ2-7
v_gene: TRBV6-1
CDR3aa: CASSDLGTLAYEQYF
CDR3nt: TGTGCCAGCAGTGATCTCGGGACTTTAGCCTACGAGCAGTACTTC

abundance: -
d_gene: -
j_gene: TRBJ1-1
v_gene: TRBV11-2
CDR3aa: CASSLRRAEAFF
CDR3nt: TGTGCCAGCAGCTTGCGGCGGGCTGAAGCTTTCTTT

abundance: -
d_gene: -
j_gene: TRBJ2-3
v_gene: TRBV28
CDR3aa: CASSPGGSPDTQYF
CDR3nt: TGTGCCAGCAGTCCAGGGGGGTCGCCAGATACGCAGTATTTT

abundance: -
d_gene: -
j_gene: TRBJ1-3
v_gene: TRBV29-1
CDR3aa: CSVTGPGNTIYF
CDR3nt: TGCAGCGTCACAGGGCCTGGAAACACCATATATTTT

abundance: few
d_gene: TRBD1
j_gene: TRBJ1-2
v_gene: TRBV2
CDR3aa: CASRIQQGSGYTF
CDR3nt: TGTGCCAGCAGGATACAACAGGGGTCTGGCTACACCTTC

abundance: -
d_gene: TRBD1
j_gene: TRBJ1-1
v_gene: TRBV6-5
CDR3aa: CASRVDRGGSTEAFF
CDR3nt: TGTGCCAGCAGAGTGGACAGGGGAGGGTCCACTGAAGCTTTCTTT

abundance: -
d_gene: -
j_gene: TRBJ1-2
v_gene: TRBV5-4
CDR3aa: CASSIRRALNGYTF
CDR3nt: TGTGCCAGCAGTATTAGGCGGGCATTAAATGGCTACACCTTC

abundance: -
d_gene: -
j_gene: TRBJ2-3
v_gene: TRBV7-6
CDR3aa: CASSLEYAGDTQYF
CDR3nt: TGTGCCAGCAGCTTAGAGTATGCCGGGGATACGCAGTATTTT

abundance: -
d_gene: TRBD2
j_gene: TRBJ2-5
v_gene: TRBV5-1
CDR3aa: CASSRGTSGPQETQYF
CDR3nt: TGCGCCAGCAGCCGAGGGACTAGCGGCCCACAAGAGACCCAGTACTTC

abundance: -
d_gene: -
j_gene: TRBJ1-4
v_gene: TRBV15
CDR3aa: CATSLPGTRINEKLFF
CDR3nt: TGTGCCACCAGCTTGCCCGGGACACGGATTAATGAAAAACTGTTTTTT

abundance: -
d_gene: -
j_gene: TRBJ2-7
v_gene: TRBV18
CDR3aa: CASSPPWQNYEQYF
CDR3nt: TGTGCCAGCTCACCACCGTGGCAGAACTACGAGCAGTACTTC

abundance: -
d_gene: TRBD1
j_gene: TRBJ2-1
v_gene: TRBV9
CDR3aa: CASSVGTGEGGDYNEQFF
CDR3nt: TGTGCCAGCAGCGTAGGGACAGGGGAGGGGGGGGACTACAATGAGCAGTTCTTC

abundance: few
d_gene: TRBD2
j_gene: TRBJ2-3
v_gene: TRBV29-1
CDR3aa: CSVEGWGTSGGATDTQYF
CDR3nt: TGCAGCGTTGAAGGTTGGGGGACAAGCGGGGGGGCCACAGATACGCAGTATTTT

abundance: -
d_gene: TRBD1
j_gene: TRBJ2-3
v_gene: TRBV29-1
CDR3aa: CSVATGSTDTQYF
CDR3nt: TGCAGCGTTGCGACAGGGAGCACAGATACGCAGTATTTT

abundance: -
d_gene: TRBD1
j_gene: TRBJ1-2
v_gene: TRBV5-1
CDR3aa: CASSLMGQFNYGYTF
CDR3nt: TGTGCCAGCAGCTTGATGGGACAGTTTAACTATGGCTACACCTTC

abundance: -
d_gene: -
j_gene: TRBJ2-2
v_gene: TRBV12-5
CDR3aa: CASVPRGWNTGELFF
CDR3nt: TGTGCTAGTGTCCCTCGGGGGTGGAACACCGGGGAGCTGTTTTTT

abundance: few
d_gene: TRBD1
j_gene: TRBJ1-1
v_gene: TRBV12-5
CDR3aa: CASGLGSGGTEAFF
CDR3nt: TGTGCTAGTGGTTTGGGGTCAGGGGGCACTGAAGCTTTCTTT

abundance: -
d_gene: TRBD1
j_gene: TRBJ2-1
v_gene: TRBV9
CDR3aa: CASSPLGGGLGEQFF
CDR3nt: TGTGCCAGCAGCCCCTTAGGGGGCGGTTTAGGTGAGCAGTTCTTC

abundance: once
d_gene: TRBD1
j_gene: TRBJ1-6
v_gene: TRBV4-2
CDR3aa: CASSLTGDESPLHF
CDR3nt: TGTGCCAGCAGCCTTACAGGGGATGAGTCACCCCTCCACTTT